The 16 T cell receptor beta chains given below trace back to one sample, sequenced in a study of regulatory T cells in long-lasting Graves disease. With iRepertoire HTBI primers and Arm-PCR of CDR3 regions, TCR beta libraries were built. TCRdb reprocessed the multiplex PCR reads with MiXCR, giving one entry per CDR3 protein. The repertoire holds 440,000 or so distinct CDR3 sequences, 15% seen once, with 15% to 20% in the top ten. Time point described: newly diagnosed GD, antithyroid drugs for less than 3 months. PBMC RNA served as the TCR library source. These records were also assigned to another study, of T cells in Graves' hyperthyroidism and ophthalmopathy.

The sample in question was peripheral blood mononuclear cells (PBMCs), obtained at new diagnosis, from a patient treated with antithyroid drugs. The origin of the receptors is a woman aged 25 to 45 with Graves disease.

The V gene is TRBV4-2, the J gene TRBJ2-2; 7 bases line up with TRBD1. Trimming at V came to 7 bases and at J to 3 bases, leaving 14 bases not matched to a gene. This CDR3 spans 17 amino acids. CDR1 LGHNA and CDR2 YNFKEQ come from the germline V gene. CDR3 in amino acids: CASTTAPGQTHTGELFF. In DNA, the CDR3 is TGTGCCAGCACCACGGCCCCGGGACAGACCCACACCGGGGAGCTGTTTTTT.

This clonotype was counted a few times. For the CDR3, the DNA is TGTGCCAGCAGCCCGGGACAGGCTTCTGGAAAACTGTTTTTT. This translates into CASSPGQASGKLFF. This chain links TRBV12-3 or TRBV12-4 with TRBJ1-4; 8 positions match TRBD1. The CDR3 loop spans 14 amino acids. After removal of 6 bases from V and 10 bases from J, the junction contained 10 bases not matched to a gene.

A few counts support this clonotype. The V and J genes are TRBV27 and TRBJ1-5; D remains unclear. V lost 0 bases to trimming and J lost 4 bases, with 7 bases between them. The CDR3 spans 14 residues. Germline V gene lookup returns CDR1 MNHEY and CDR2 SMNVEV (reference sequence). Written as DNA, the CDR3 is TGTGCCAGCAGTTTATCGGTGGGGAATCAGCCCCAGCATTTT. Its protein is CASSLSVGNQPQHF.

This clonotype occurred many times. In nucleotides, the CDR3 is TGTGCCAGCAGTGACGACAGGGGGGTTGAAGCTTTCTTT. Protein product: CASSDDRGVEAFF. The chain employs TRBV2 and TRBJ1-1; 9 bases match TRBD1. The junction had 3 bases not matched to a gene; V was cut back by 3 bases and J by 7 bases. In germline, CDR1 is SNHLY, CDR2 FYNNEI. This CDR3 is built from 13 residues.

V usage is TRBV5-1 and J usage is TRBJ2-2; TRBD2 aligns across 8 bases. The V gene end was trimmed by 0 bases and the J gene end by 5 bases; junction bases not matched to a gene: 3. The length of the CDR3 is 15 residues. Per the germline V gene, CDR1 is SGHRS and CDR2 is YFSETQ. CDR3 bases: TGCGCCAGCAGCTTGGACGGGAGGGGGACCGGGGAGCTGTTTTTT. Encoded protein: CASSLDGRGTGELFF.

The sample holds many counts of this clonotype. V usage is TRBV28 and J usage is TRBJ2-3; TRBD1 matches at 7 bases. The CDR3 consists of 13 residues. V shed 3 bases, J shed 8 bases, and the junction held 5 bases outside the gene matches. Germline loops: CDR1 MDHEN, CDR2 SYDVKM. DNA of the CDR3: TGTGCCAGCAGTTTTGAGGGGGCGCTTACGCAGTATTTT. The encoded protein is CASSFEGALTQYF. Using reference TRBV28 and TRBJ2-3 for the parts outside the CDR3, the full variable domain is DVKVTQSSRYLVKRTGEKVFLECVQDMDHENMFWYRQDPGLGLRLIYFSYDVKMKEKGDIPEGYSVSREKKERFSLILESASTNQTSMYLCASSFEGALTQYFGPGTRLTVL.

The J gene is TRBJ2-7, the V gene TRBV5-1; a weak D match, TRBD1 (5 bases). Trimming left V 3 bases short and J 2 bases short, with 18 bases between. The CDR3 runs to 16 residues. Germline CDR1 is SGHRS and CDR2 is YFSETQ. CDR3 coding DNA: TGCGCCAGCAGCTCCAAAGTTCCAGGGTTTACCTACGAGCAGTACTTC. It specifies CASSSKVPGFTYEQYF.

This clonotype has a count of ten or more. The V and J genes are TRBV28 and TRBJ2-1, with a possible D match to TRBD2 (5 bases). The germline V gene encodes CDR1 MDHEN and CDR2 SYDVKM. The CDR3 has 18 amino acids. Trimming took off 3 bases at V and 0 bases at J, with 18 bases between the two ends. CDR3 in amino acids: CASSFWVQAESSYNEQFF. CDR3 nucleotides: TGTGCCAGCAGTTTTTGGGTTCAAGCGGAAAGCTCCTACAATGAGCAGTTCTTC.

This clonotype was picked up many times. The V call is TRBV5-1, the J call TRBJ2-5; D is possibly TRBD1 or TRBD2 (6 bases each). This CDR3 spans 14 amino acids. Per the germline V gene, CDR1 is SGHRS and CDR2 is YFSETQ. V was cut by 5 bases and J by 4 bases, with 15 bases left in between. The CDR3 reads CASRTLGGGETQYF. As DNA, the CDR3 is TGCGCCAGCAGGACTCTAGGGGGAGGAGAGACCCAGTACTTC.

The gene calls are TRBV12-3 or TRBV12-4 and TRBJ2-3; 8 positions match TRBD2. V shed 6 bases, J shed 5 bases, and the junction held 13 bases outside the gene matches. The CDR3 is 16 residues long. CDR3 region: CASRFGGGSGGDTQYF. CDR3 DNA: TGTGCCAGCAGATTCGGGGGGGGTAGCGGCGGAGATACGCAGTATTTT.

The table lists this clonotype with many counts. The chain's CDR3 is CASSLLGRSAGELFF. CDR3 DNA sequence: TGTGCCAGCAGCTTACTGGGGAGGAGTGCCGGGGAGCTGTTTTTT. J is TRBJ2-2 and V is TRBV7-2; possible D gene TRBD2, 6 bases. This CDR3 spans 15 amino acids. V shed 2 bases and J shed 6 bases, with 13 bases lying between them. Germline loops: CDR1 SGHTA, CDR2 FQGNSA.

This clonotype was counted at least ten times. The chain couples TRBV6-1 to TRBJ1-1; D possibly corresponds to TRBD1 (6 bases). The CDR3 runs 14 residues. Germline values: CDR1 MNHNS, CDR2 SASEGT. The V end lost 4 bases, the J end lost 8 bases, and 17 bases lay between the germline ends. CDR3 sequence: CASSAQLVDREAFF. CDR3 DNA sequence: TGTGCCAGCAGTGCCCAATTAGTTGACAGGGAAGCTTTCTTT.

This clonotype appeared many times. The CDR3 coding sequence is TGTGCCAGCAGTGAAGACAGAGACAATGAGCAGTTCTTC. It specifies CASSEDRDNEQFF. The chain uses TRBV2 and TRBJ2-1; D gene uncertain. From germline, CDR1 is SNHLY and CDR2 FYNNEI. V lost 1 base and J lost 5, with 6 bases in between. The CDR3 extends over 13 amino acids.

As regards this clonotype: One end of the junction fails to match germline, which may point to a read error. The V gene is TRBV9, the J gene TRBJ1-2; maybe TRBD1 (5 bases). The CDR3 extends over 16 amino acids. Per the germline V gene, CDR1 is SGDLS and CDR2 is YYNGEE. This CDR3 is CAGSVEAGDLRDGYTF. The CDR3 DNA sequence: TGTGCCGGCAGCGTAGAGGCGGGGGACCTGAGGGATGGCTACACCTTC.

V usage is TRBV9 and J usage is TRBJ1-1; 7 bases are a match to TRBD1. The CDR3 has 13 residues. From germline, CDR1 is SGDLS and CDR2 YYNGEE. The junction had 3 bases not matched to a gene; V was cut back by 6 bases and J by 1 base. CDR3 DNA sequence: TGTGCCAGCACCCGGGACAGGAACACTGAAGCTTTCTTT. Protein product: CASTRDRNTEAFF.

This clonotype was detected ten times or more. The chain joins TRBV28 to TRBJ2-1; 7 bases fit TRBD1. The CDR3 consists of 16 residues. With 5 bases clipped from V and 4 bases from J, the junction kept 11 bases outside the gene matches. Germline V CDR1 and CDR2: MDHEN, SYDVKM. The CDR3 sequence: CASSAYRGEIYNEQFF. The CDR3 DNA follows: TGTGCCAGCAGTGCTTACAGGGGCGAGATATACAATGAGCAGTTCTTC.